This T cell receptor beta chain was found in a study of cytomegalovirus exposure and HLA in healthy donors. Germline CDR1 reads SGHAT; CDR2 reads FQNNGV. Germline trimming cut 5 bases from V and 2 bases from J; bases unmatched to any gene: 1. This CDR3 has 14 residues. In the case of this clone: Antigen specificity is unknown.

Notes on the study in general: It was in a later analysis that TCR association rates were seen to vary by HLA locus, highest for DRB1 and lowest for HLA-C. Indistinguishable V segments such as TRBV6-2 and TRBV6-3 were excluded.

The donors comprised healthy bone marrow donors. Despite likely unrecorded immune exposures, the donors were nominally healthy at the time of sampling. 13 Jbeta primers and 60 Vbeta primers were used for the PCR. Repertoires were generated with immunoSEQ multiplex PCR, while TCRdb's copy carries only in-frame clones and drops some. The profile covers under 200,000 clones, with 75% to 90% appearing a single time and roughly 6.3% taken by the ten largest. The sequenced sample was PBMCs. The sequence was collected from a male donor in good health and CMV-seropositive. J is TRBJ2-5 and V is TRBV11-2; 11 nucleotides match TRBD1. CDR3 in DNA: TGTGCCAGCAGCCGGGACAGGGGGCAAGAGACCCAGTACTTC. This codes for CASSRDRGQETQYF.